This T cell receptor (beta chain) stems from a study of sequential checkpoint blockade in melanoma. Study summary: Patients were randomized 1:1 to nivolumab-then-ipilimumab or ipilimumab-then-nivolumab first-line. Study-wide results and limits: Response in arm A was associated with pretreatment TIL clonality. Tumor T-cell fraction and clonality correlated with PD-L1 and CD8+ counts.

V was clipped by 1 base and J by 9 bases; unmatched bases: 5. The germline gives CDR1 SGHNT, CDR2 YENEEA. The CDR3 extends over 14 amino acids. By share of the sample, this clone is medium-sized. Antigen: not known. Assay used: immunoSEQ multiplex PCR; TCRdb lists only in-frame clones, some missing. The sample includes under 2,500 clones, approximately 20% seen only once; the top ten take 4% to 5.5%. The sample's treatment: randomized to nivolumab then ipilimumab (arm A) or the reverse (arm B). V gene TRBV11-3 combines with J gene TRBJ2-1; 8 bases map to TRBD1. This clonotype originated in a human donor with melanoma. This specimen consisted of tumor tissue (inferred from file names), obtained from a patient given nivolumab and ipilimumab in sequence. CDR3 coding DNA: TGTGCCAGCAGCTTAGGGACAGGGATGGCTGAGCAGTTCTTC. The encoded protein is CASSLGTGMAEQFF. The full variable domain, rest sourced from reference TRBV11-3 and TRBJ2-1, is EAGVVQSPRYKIIEKKQPVAFWCNPISGHNTLYWYLQNLGQGPELLIRYENEEAVDDSQLPKDRFSAERLKGVDSTLKIQPAELGDSAVYLCASSLGTGMAEQFFGPGTRLTVL.